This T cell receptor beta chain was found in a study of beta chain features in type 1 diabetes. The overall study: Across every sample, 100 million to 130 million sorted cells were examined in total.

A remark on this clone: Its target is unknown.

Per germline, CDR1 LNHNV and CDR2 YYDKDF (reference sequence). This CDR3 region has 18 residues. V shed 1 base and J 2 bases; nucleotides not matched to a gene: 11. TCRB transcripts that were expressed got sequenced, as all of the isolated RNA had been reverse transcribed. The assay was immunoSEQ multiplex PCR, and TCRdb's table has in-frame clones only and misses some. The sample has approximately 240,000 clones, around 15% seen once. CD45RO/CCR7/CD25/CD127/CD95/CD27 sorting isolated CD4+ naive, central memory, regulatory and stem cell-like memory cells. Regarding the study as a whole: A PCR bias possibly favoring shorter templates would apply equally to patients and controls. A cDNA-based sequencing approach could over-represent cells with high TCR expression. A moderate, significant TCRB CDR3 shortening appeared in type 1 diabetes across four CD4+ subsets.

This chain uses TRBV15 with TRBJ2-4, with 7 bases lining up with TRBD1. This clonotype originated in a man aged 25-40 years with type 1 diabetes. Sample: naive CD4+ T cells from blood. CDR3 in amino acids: CATSRGVYGRGTKNIQYF. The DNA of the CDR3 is TGTGCCACCAGCAGAGGGGTATACGGCAGGGGGACCAAAAACATTCAGTACTTC.